Listed below are T cell receptor beta chains from one sample, sequenced in a study of early T cells in non-severe SARS-CoV-2 infection. TCRdb used MiXCR to reprocess the 5' RACE reads, holding one entry per CDR3 protein. The table lists some 60,000 distinct CDR3 sequences, about 9.1% of them singletons. Sequencing input: whole blood. The receptors here all came from an adult who was a healthcare worker with PCR-confirmed SARS-CoV-2 infection or an uninfected control (not recorded which). Each CDR3 is given with its conserved first and last residue. A D gene is named only where the DNA matches it firmly. Expanded clones get a size class; other rows say once, few or many, or leave the size out.

d_gene: TRBD2
v_gene: TRBV3-1
j_gene: TRBJ2-7
abundance: many
CDR3aa: CASSPGTNAHYEQYF
CDR3nt: TGTGCCAGCAGCCCCGGGACTAACGCCCACTACGAGCAGTACTTC

d_gene: TRBD2
v_gene: TRBV29-1
j_gene: TRBJ2-1
abundance: many
CDR3aa: CSLLAGSYNEQFF
CDR3nt: TGCAGCCTTCTAGCGGGGTCCTACAATGAGCAGTTCTTC

d_gene: NA
v_gene: TRBV10-2
j_gene: TRBJ2-1
abundance: few
CDR3aa: CASSNGEGTLYNEQFF
CDR3nt: TGCGCCAGCTCGAACGGCGAGGGGACCCTCTACAATGAGCAGTTCTTC

d_gene: TRBD2
v_gene: TRBV12-3/TRBV12-4
j_gene: TRBJ2-3
abundance: few
CDR3aa: CASSLTSANTQYF
CDR3nt: TGTGCCAGCAGTTTAACTAGCGCAAATACGCAGTATTTT

d_gene: NA
v_gene: TRBV29-1
j_gene: TRBJ2-1
abundance: many
CDR3aa: CSVTHNEQFF
CDR3nt: TGCAGCGTTACTCACAATGAGCAGTTCTTC

d_gene: NA
v_gene: TRBV19
j_gene: TRBJ2-1
abundance: NA
CDR3aa: CASSKAGIHNEQFF
CDR3nt: TGTGCCAGTAGTAAAGCCGGGATCCACAATGAGCAGTTCTTC

d_gene: TRBD2
v_gene: TRBV20-1
j_gene: TRBJ2-3
abundance: many
CDR3aa: CSAGRGLAGGPGTDTQYF
CDR3nt: TGCAGTGCTGGGCGGGGGCTAGCGGGAGGGCCGGGCACAGATACGCAGTATTTT

d_gene: NA
v_gene: TRBV29-1
j_gene: TRBJ1-1
abundance: few
CDR3aa: CSVEGQWGRRDTEAFF
CDR3nt: TGCAGCGTTGAAGGTCAGTGGGGAAGACGGGACACTGAAGCTTTCTTT

d_gene: NA
v_gene: TRBV7-9
j_gene: TRBJ2-1
abundance: many
CDR3aa: CASSFPMSSYNEQFF
CDR3nt: TGTGCCAGCAGCTTTCCCATGAGCTCCTACAATGAGCAGTTCTTC

d_gene: NA
v_gene: TRBV7-3
j_gene: TRBJ2-2
abundance: many
CDR3aa: CASSLTTNTGELFF
CDR3nt: TGTGCCAGCAGCTTAACCACAAACACCGGGGAGCTGTTTTTT

d_gene: NA
v_gene: TRBV19
j_gene: TRBJ2-3
abundance: NA
CDR3aa: CASNKTPRDFDTQYF
CDR3nt: TGTGCCAGTAACAAAACCCCAAGGGACTTTGATACGCAGTATTTT

d_gene: NA
v_gene: TRBV19
j_gene: TRBJ1-1
abundance: many
CDR3aa: CASSIDGTEAFF
CDR3nt: TGTGCCAGTAGTATAGACGGGACTGAAGCTTTCTTT

d_gene: TRBD1
v_gene: TRBV7-9
j_gene: TRBJ2-5
abundance: few
CDR3aa: CASSSPDREKTQYF
CDR3nt: TGTGCCAGCAGCTCACCGGACAGGGAGAAGACCCAGTACTTC

d_gene: TRBD2
v_gene: TRBV11-1
j_gene: TRBJ2-7
abundance: few
CDR3aa: CASSFSGIYEQYF
CDR3nt: TGTGCCAGCAGCTTCAGCGGGATCTACGAGCAGTACTTC

d_gene: TRBD1
v_gene: TRBV12-3/TRBV12-4
j_gene: TRBJ1-3
abundance: NA
CDR3aa: CASGTGAGNTIYF
CDR3nt: TGTGCCTCCGGGACAGGGGCTGGAAACACCATATATTTT

d_gene: NA
v_gene: TRBV5-1
j_gene: TRBJ2-5
abundance: many
CDR3aa: CASSLRFGDQETQYF
CDR3nt: TGCGCCAGCAGCTTGAGATTCGGGGACCAAGAGACCCAGTACTTC

d_gene: NA
v_gene: TRBV20-1
j_gene: TRBJ2-3
abundance: many
CDR3aa: CSAPASSTDTQYF
CDR3nt: TGCAGTGCTCCCGCCTCCTCAACAGATACGCAGTATTTT

d_gene: NA
v_gene: TRBV6-2/TRBV6-3
j_gene: TRBJ2-7
abundance: many
CDR3aa: CASTSSGRGAGASYEQYF
CDR3nt: TGTGCCAGCACCAGTAGCGGCAGGGGGGCGGGAGCCTCATACGAGCAGTACTTC

d_gene: TRBD2
v_gene: TRBV7-8
j_gene: TRBJ2-7
abundance: few
CDR3aa: CASSSPPSGSIFYEQYF
CDR3nt: TGTGCCAGCAGCTCACCACCTAGCGGGAGTATTTTCTACGAGCAGTACTTC

d_gene: NA
v_gene: TRBV10-2
j_gene: TRBJ2-5
abundance: many
CDR3aa: CASSEDTGSRQETQYF
CDR3nt: TGCGCCAGCAGTGAGGATACCGGGAGTCGACAAGAGACCCAGTACTTC

d_gene: NA
v_gene: TRBV19
j_gene: TRBJ1-4
abundance: many
CDR3aa: CASGRAAQKNNEKLFF
CDR3nt: TGTGCCAGTGGTCGAGCCGCACAGAAAAATAATGAAAAACTGTTTTTT

d_gene: TRBD2
v_gene: TRBV10-1
j_gene: TRBJ2-2
abundance: few
CDR3aa: CASSPGLDTTGELFF
CDR3nt: TGCGCCAGCAGTCCGGGACTAGATACCACCGGGGAGCTGTTTTTT

d_gene: NA
v_gene: TRBV29-1
j_gene: TRBJ2-3
abundance: NA
CDR3aa: CSVEDWDVWDGLSRTQYF
CDR3nt: TGCAGCGTTGAAGATTGGGACGTGTGGGACGGCTTGAGCAGGACGCAGTATTTT

d_gene: TRBD1
v_gene: TRBV20-1
j_gene: TRBJ2-1
abundance: few
CDR3aa: CSARQWDRGRNEQFF
CDR3nt: TGCAGTGCTAGGCAATGGGACAGGGGGCGAAATGAGCAGTTCTTC

d_gene: TRBD2
v_gene: TRBV12-3/TRBV12-4
j_gene: TRBJ2-7
abundance: NA
CDR3aa: CASSPTSGSYGQYF
CDR3nt: TGTGCCAGCAGCCCGACTAGCGGCTCCTACGGGCAGTACTTC

d_gene: TRBD1
v_gene: TRBV15
j_gene: TRBJ1-1
abundance: NA
CDR3aa: CATSSHTPLTGTGLTEAFF
CDR3nt: TGTGCCACCAGCAGCCACACGCCTCTAACCGGGACAGGGTTAACTGAAGCTTTCTTT

d_gene: NA
v_gene: TRBV7-2
j_gene: TRBJ2-7
abundance: few
CDR3aa: CASSLEAEYEQYF
CDR3nt: TGTGCCAGCAGCTTAGAAGCGGAATACGAGCAGTACTTC

d_gene: TRBD1
v_gene: TRBV7-2
j_gene: TRBJ1-2
abundance: many
CDR3aa: CASSYRGPYGYTF
CDR3nt: TGTGCCAGCAGTTACAGGGGCCCCTATGGCTACACCTTC

d_gene: TRBD2
v_gene: TRBV27
j_gene: TRBJ2-1
abundance: many
CDR3aa: CASSRTSGRVGSYNEQFF
CDR3nt: TGTGCCAGCAGTCGGACTAGCGGGAGGGTAGGCTCCTACAATGAGCAGTTCTTC

d_gene: NA
v_gene: TRBV5-6
j_gene: TRBJ2-4
abundance: many
CDR3aa: CASAAGGIQYF
CDR3nt: TGTGCCAGCGCCGCCGGGGGAATTCAGTACTTC

d_gene: TRBD1
v_gene: TRBV29-1
j_gene: TRBJ2-1
abundance: many
CDR3aa: CSVDGGTGVPYNEQFF
CDR3nt: TGCAGCGTTGACGGTGGTACAGGGGTCCCCTACAATGAGCAGTTCTTC

d_gene: NA
v_gene: TRBV6-2/TRBV6-3
j_gene: TRBJ1-3
abundance: many
CDR3aa: CASSLPSGPRNTIYF
CDR3nt: TGTGCCAGCAGTTTGCCTTCGGGACCCAGAAACACCATATATTTT

d_gene: TRBD2
v_gene: TRBV7-2
j_gene: TRBJ2-1
abundance: many
CDR3aa: CASSPGTTKWGEQFF
CDR3nt: TGTGCCAGCAGTCCTGGGACTACCAAATGGGGTGAGCAGTTCTTC

d_gene: NA
v_gene: TRBV7-2
j_gene: TRBJ1-2
abundance: many
CDR3aa: CASRNTGIAGYTF
CDR3nt: TGTGCCAGCAGAAATACAGGGATTGCTGGCTACACCTTC

d_gene: NA
v_gene: TRBV10-3
j_gene: TRBJ2-7
abundance: few
CDR3aa: CAISESRSGSYEQYF
CDR3nt: TGTGCCATCAGTGAGTCTAGGAGCGGATCCTACGAGCAGTACTTC

d_gene: NA
v_gene: TRBV7-6
j_gene: TRBJ2-5
abundance: NA
CDR3aa: CASSLVPETQYF
CDR3nt: TGTGCCAGCAGCTTAGTCCCAGAGACCCAGTACTTC

d_gene: NA
v_gene: TRBV12-3/TRBV12-4
j_gene: TRBJ2-7
abundance: many
CDR3aa: CASSLWGSPYEQYF
CDR3nt: TGTGCCAGCAGTTTATGGGGGTCCCCCTACGAGCAGTACTTC

d_gene: NA
v_gene: TRBV19
j_gene: TRBJ2-1
abundance: few
CDR3aa: CASTPPGVGNEQFF
CDR3nt: TGTGCCAGTACCCCACCGGGAGTAGGGAATGAGCAGTTCTTC

d_gene: NA
v_gene: TRBV7-2
j_gene: TRBJ2-3
abundance: many
CDR3aa: CASSRGAPLEGDTQYF
CDR3nt: TGTGCCAGCAGCCGAGGCGCCCCCTTGGAGGGAGATACGCAGTATTTT

d_gene: NA
v_gene: TRBV2
j_gene: TRBJ1-2
abundance: many
CDR3aa: CASSVDGDYGYTF
CDR3nt: TGTGCCAGCAGCGTTGACGGAGATTATGGCTACACCTTC

d_gene: NA
v_gene: TRBV6-5
j_gene: TRBJ2-7
abundance: many
CDR3aa: CASSGGGSEQYF
CDR3nt: TGTGCCAGCAGCGGCGGAGGCTCCGAGCAGTACTTC

d_gene: NA
v_gene: TRBV18
j_gene: TRBJ1-3
abundance: many
CDR3aa: CASSPVGDSSGNTIYF
CDR3nt: TGTGCCAGCTCACCAGTGGGAGACTCTTCTGGAAACACCATATATTTT

d_gene: NA
v_gene: TRBV5-6
j_gene: TRBJ1-2
abundance: many
CDR3aa: CASSLGHSYGYTF
CDR3nt: TGTGCCAGCAGCTTGGGACATTCCTATGGCTACACCTTC

d_gene: TRBD2
v_gene: TRBV29-1
j_gene: TRBJ2-7
abundance: many
CDR3aa: CSARRGGGNYEQYF
CDR3nt: TGCAGCGCCCGACGGGGGGGAGGTAACTACGAGCAGTACTTC

d_gene: NA
v_gene: TRBV7-2
j_gene: TRBJ2-7
abundance: many
CDR3aa: CASSRRVGLAETYEQYF
CDR3nt: TGTGCCAGCAGCCGCCGAGTGGGATTAGCGGAGACATACGAGCAGTACTTC

d_gene: TRBD1
v_gene: TRBV7-8
j_gene: TRBJ1-1
abundance: many
CDR3aa: CASSSWTGDNTEAFF
CDR3nt: TGTGCCAGCAGCTCCTGGACAGGGGATAACACTGAAGCTTTCTTT

d_gene: NA
v_gene: TRBV5-8
j_gene: TRBJ1-3
abundance: many
CDR3aa: CASSLGGGLSGNTIYF
CDR3nt: TGTGCCAGCAGCTTGGGCGGAGGGCTCTCTGGAAACACCATATATTTT

d_gene: TRBD2
v_gene: TRBV28
j_gene: TRBJ2-1
abundance: few
CDR3aa: CASRGTSGSFLFNEQFF
CDR3nt: TGTGCCAGCAGGGGGACTAGCGGGAGTTTTCTTTTCAATGAGCAGTTCTTC

d_gene: NA
v_gene: TRBV20-1
j_gene: TRBJ2-1
abundance: many
CDR3aa: CSAHVIGSSYNEQFF
CDR3nt: TGCAGTGCCCACGTGATCGGGAGCTCCTACAATGAGCAGTTCTTC

d_gene: TRBD1
v_gene: TRBV12-3/TRBV12-4
j_gene: TRBJ1-2
abundance: many
CDR3aa: CASSPGTGVVGYTF
CDR3nt: TGTGCCAGCAGCCCCGGGACAGGGGTAGTTGGCTACACCTTC

d_gene: TRBD2
v_gene: TRBV7-6
j_gene: TRBJ2-3
abundance: few
CDR3aa: CASSPTGGVTDTQYF
CDR3nt: TGTGCCAGCAGCCCCACGGGGGGAGTCACAGATACGCAGTATTTT

d_gene: NA
v_gene: TRBV19
j_gene: TRBJ1-2
abundance: few
CDR3aa: CASSYDQTINYGYTF
CDR3nt: TGTGCCAGTAGTTACGACCAGACTATTAACTATGGCTACACCTTC

d_gene: NA
v_gene: TRBV11-3
j_gene: TRBJ2-7
abundance: NA
CDR3aa: CASSLNGYEQYF
CDR3nt: TGTGCCAGCAGCTTAAACGGATACGAGCAGTACTTC

d_gene: NA
v_gene: TRBV11-2
j_gene: TRBJ2-5
abundance: many
CDR3aa: CASSSRAAQTETQYF
CDR3nt: TGTGCCAGCAGCTCCCGGGCGGCACAGACGGAGACCCAGTACTTC

d_gene: NA
v_gene: TRBV19
j_gene: TRBJ2-4
abundance: few
CDR3aa: CASSINRVSKNIQYF
CDR3nt: TGTGCCAGTAGTATAAACAGGGTTTCCAAAAACATTCAGTACTTC